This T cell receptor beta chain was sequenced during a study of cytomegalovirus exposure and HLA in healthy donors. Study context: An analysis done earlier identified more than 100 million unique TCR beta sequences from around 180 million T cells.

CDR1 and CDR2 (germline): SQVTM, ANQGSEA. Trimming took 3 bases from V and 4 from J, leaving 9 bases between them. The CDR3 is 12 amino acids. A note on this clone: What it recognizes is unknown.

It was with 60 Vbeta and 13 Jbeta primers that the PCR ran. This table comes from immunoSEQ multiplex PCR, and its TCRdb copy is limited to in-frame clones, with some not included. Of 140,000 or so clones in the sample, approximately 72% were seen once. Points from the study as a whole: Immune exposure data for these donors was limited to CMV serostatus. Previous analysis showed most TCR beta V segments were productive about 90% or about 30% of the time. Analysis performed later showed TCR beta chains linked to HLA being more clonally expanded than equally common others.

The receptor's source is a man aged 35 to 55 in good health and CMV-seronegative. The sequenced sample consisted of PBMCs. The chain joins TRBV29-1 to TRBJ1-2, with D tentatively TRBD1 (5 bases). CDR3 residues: CSVEGGVYGYTF. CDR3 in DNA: TGCAGCGTTGAGGGAGGGGTCTATGGCTACACCTTC.